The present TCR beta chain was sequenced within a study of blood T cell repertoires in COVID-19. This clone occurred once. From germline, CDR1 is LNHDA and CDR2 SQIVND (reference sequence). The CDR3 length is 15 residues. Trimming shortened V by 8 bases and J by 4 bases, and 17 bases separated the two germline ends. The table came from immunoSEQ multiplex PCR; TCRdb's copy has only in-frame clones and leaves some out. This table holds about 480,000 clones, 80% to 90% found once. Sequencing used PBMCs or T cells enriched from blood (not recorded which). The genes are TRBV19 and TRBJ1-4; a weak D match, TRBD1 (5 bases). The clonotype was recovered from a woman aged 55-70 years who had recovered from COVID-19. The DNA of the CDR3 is TGTGCCAGTCGAAAGCGGGCAGGGAGTAATGAAAAACTGTTTTTT. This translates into CASRKRAGSNEKLFF.